Included here is one T cell receptor beta chain sequence, with context. This specimen comes from a study of patients and donors after allogeneic stem cell transplantation. TCRdb itself ran the RT-PCR reads through MiXCR, one entry per CDR3 protein. The repertoire consists of about 110,000 distinct CDR3 sequences, with over 30% occurring once and the leading ten covering about 27%. Germline loops: CDR1 LNHNV, CDR2 YYDKDF (reference sequence). The CDR3 covers 16 residues. Trimming cost V 2 bases and J 2 bases; bases outside gene matches: 3. Sequenced input: blood, either unsorted or a sorted T cell fraction (not recorded which). This TCR was recovered from a human donor who was either an allogeneic HSCT recipient or a stem cell or donor lymphocyte infusion donor (not recorded which). It is not recorded whose cells these are; they may come from a transplant donor. The chain recombines TRBV15 with TRBJ2-1; 10 nucleotides match TRBD1. CDR3 sequence reads: CATSRSGTGAYNEQFF. CDR3 nucleotide sequence: TGTGCCACCAGCAGATCCGGGACAGGGGCCTACAATGAGCAGTTCTTC.